Listed below are T cell receptor beta chains from one sample, sequenced in a study of T cells after yellow fever vaccination. TCRdb redid the calling of the 5' RACE reads with MiXCR, one entry per CDR3 protein. The sample yields 80,000 to 100,000 distinct CDR3 sequences, 8% to 10% seen once. The material sequenced was CD8+ T cells not binding an NS4B(214-222) dextramer, sorted from PBMCs, taken less than 16 days after the first yellow fever vaccination. The receptors stem from a man younger than 35 who received the YFV17D yellow fever vaccine. CDR3s include the opening cysteine and the closing phenylalanine or tryptophan. D genes are given only for firm matches. Clone size, where shown, is once, few, many, or a class for clones that have expanded.

D gene,J gene,V gene,clone size,CDR3 protein,CDR3 DNA
NA,TRBJ1-4,TRBV12-3/TRBV12-4,NA,CASSLGDRKLFF,TGTGCCAGCAGTTTGGGCGATAGAAAACTGTTTTTT
NA,TRBJ1-1,TRBV15,few,CATSSRGVVSNTEAFF,TGTGCCACCAGCAGCCGGGGGGTAGTGTCGAACACTGAAGCTTTCTTT
NA,TRBJ1-1,TRBV12-3/TRBV12-4,few,CASSLPGEAFF,TGTGCCAGCAGTTTACCCGGTGAAGCTTTCTTT
TRBD1,TRBJ2-3,TRBV7-2,few,CASSLVQGADTQYF,TGTGCCAGCAGCTTAGTTCAGGGGGCAGATACGCAGTATTTT
TRBD2,TRBJ2-7,TRBV27,NA,CASSFGAGGLYEQYF,TGTGCCAGCAGTTTTGGAGCGGGGGGCCTCTACGAGCAGTACTTC
TRBD1,TRBJ1-5,TRBV7-9,NA,CASSFSGGEGKQPQHF,TGTGCCAGCAGCTTCTCAGGGGGCGAGGGTAAACAGCCCCAGCATTTT
NA,TRBJ2-6,TRBV4-1,few,CASSQDDSGANVLTF,TGCGCCAGCAGCCAAGACGACTCTGGGGCCAACGTCCTGACTTTC
NA,TRBJ2-5,TRBV3-1,many,CASSHLNEETQYF,TGTGCCAGCAGCCACTTAAACGAAGAGACCCAGTACTTC
NA,TRBJ2-7,TRBV20-1,few,CSASLRWEGSRYEQYF,TGCAGTGCTAGTTTGCGGTGGGAAGGGAGCAGATACGAGCAGTACTTC
NA,TRBJ1-2,TRBV29-1,few,CSAGVTGIQGRGYTF,TGCAGCGCCGGGGTTACAGGGATACAGGGTAGAGGCTACACCTTC
NA,TRBJ1-1,TRBV4-3,NA,CASSQGLQGNTEAFF,TGCGCCAGCAGCCAAGGCCTACAGGGGAACACTGAAGCTTTCTTT
NA,TRBJ1-1,TRBV5-1,many,CASSTGRVNTEAFF,TGCGCCAGCAGCACGGGACGGGTGAACACTGAAGCTTTCTTT
NA,TRBJ2-5,TRBV4-3,medium-sized,CASSQDVGLQETQYF,TGCGCCAGCAGCCAAGATGTGGGCCTCCAAGAGACCCAGTACTTC
NA,TRBJ1-1,TRBV4-1,few,CASSQVEGGEAFF,TGCGCCAGCAGCCAAGTTGAGGGGGGAGAAGCTTTCTTT
TRBD2,TRBJ2-1,TRBV27,few,CASSLGLAGLQFF,TGTGCCAGCAGTTTGGGACTAGCGGGGTTGCAGTTCTTC
TRBD1,TRBJ2-1,TRBV29-1,few,CSVELQGSGNEQFF,TGCAGCGTCGAACTACAGGGGTCGGGCAATGAGCAGTTCTTC
TRBD2,TRBJ2-6,TRBV9,few,CASSVGGGNVLTF,TGTGCCAGCAGCGTAGGCGGGGGGAACGTCCTGACTTTC
NA,TRBJ1-1,TRBV9,many,CASSVEDGMNTEAFF,TGTGCCAGCAGCGTAGAGGACGGAATGAACACTGAAGCTTTCTTT
NA,TRBJ1-5,TRBV6-1,NA,CAISSGYSNQPQHF,TGTGCCATTTCCTCAGGGTATAGCAATCAGCCCCAGCATTTT
NA,TRBJ2-1,TRBV5-6,NA,CASSLVRDEQFF,TGTGCCAGCAGCTTGGTGCGGGATGAGCAGTTCTTC
TRBD1,TRBJ1-4,TRBV19,few,CASSPLDRAEKLFF,TGTGCCAGTAGTCCGTTGGACAGGGCAGAAAAACTGTTTTTT
NA,TRBJ2-1,TRBV20-1,NA,CSARRRDSYNEQFF,TGCAGTGCCCGAAGGCGGGACTCCTACAATGAGCAGTTCTTC
NA,TRBJ2-5,TRBV12-3/TRBV12-4,many,CASSFRASAQETQYF,TGTGCCAGCAGTTTCAGAGCTAGCGCGCAAGAGACCCAGTACTTC
NA,TRBJ2-2,TRBV3-1,NA,CASSQGPQQGKIYTGELFF,TGTGCCAGCAGCCAAGGACCCCAACAGGGAAAAATATACACCGGGGAGCTGTTTTTT
NA,TRBJ2-7,TRBV30,few,CAWSQIYEQYF,TGTGCCTGGAGTCAGATATACGAGCAGTACTTC
NA,TRBJ2-2,TRBV20-1,NA,CSALELPSGELFF,TGCAGTGCTCTAGAGTTACCTTCCGGGGAGCTGTTTTTT